This TCR beta chain was found in a study of early T cells in non-severe SARS-CoV-2 infection. Looking at the study overall: The sequenced material was bulk RNA from unsorted whole blood, and its chains were unpaired. Broader study findings: The VDJdb matching leaned toward anti-spike CD8 responses and overlooked private and CD4 specificities.

Molecules of cDNA were individually given unique molecular identifiers that were attached to them. TCRdb re-called the 5' RACE reads through MiXCR, storing one row per CDR3 protein. Altogether over 60,000 distinct CDR3 sequences are present, about 9.4% being singletons, with the ten largest covering 5.9%. The CDR3 spans 15 residues. CDR1 is SGDLS, CDR2 YYNGEE, per germline. Between the trimmed V and J ends, which lost 4 bases and 3 bases, there was a span of 16 bases. On this clonotype: Its antigen is unknown.

The TCR comes from an adult who was a healthcare worker with PCR-confirmed SARS-CoV-2 infection or an uninfected control (not recorded which). Material: whole blood. The rearrangement joins TRBV9 to TRBJ1-1, with D uncertain. CDR3 bases: TGTGCCAGCAGCCCAGTAGGCCCCGCGGACACTGAAGCTTTCTTT. Its translation is CASSPVGPADTEAFF.